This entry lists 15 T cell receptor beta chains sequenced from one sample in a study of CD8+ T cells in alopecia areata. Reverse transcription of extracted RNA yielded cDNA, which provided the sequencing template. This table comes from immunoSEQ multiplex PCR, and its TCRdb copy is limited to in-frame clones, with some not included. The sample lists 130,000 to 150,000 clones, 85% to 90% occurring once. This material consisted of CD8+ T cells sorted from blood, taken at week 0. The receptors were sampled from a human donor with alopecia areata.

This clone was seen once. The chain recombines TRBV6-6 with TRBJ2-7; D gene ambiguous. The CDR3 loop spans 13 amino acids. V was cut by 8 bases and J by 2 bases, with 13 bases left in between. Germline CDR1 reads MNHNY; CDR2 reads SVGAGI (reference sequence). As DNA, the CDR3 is TGTGCCAGCTCAACCGGGCCAGCCTACGAGCAGTACTTC. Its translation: CASSTGPAYEQYF.

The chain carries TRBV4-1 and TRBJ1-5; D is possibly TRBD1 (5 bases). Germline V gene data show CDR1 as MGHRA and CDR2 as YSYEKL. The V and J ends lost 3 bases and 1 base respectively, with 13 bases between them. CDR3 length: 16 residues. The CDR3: CASSQSYRDSNQPQHF. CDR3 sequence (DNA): TGCGCCAGCAGCCAGTCTTACCGGGACAGCAATCAGCCCCAGCATTTT.

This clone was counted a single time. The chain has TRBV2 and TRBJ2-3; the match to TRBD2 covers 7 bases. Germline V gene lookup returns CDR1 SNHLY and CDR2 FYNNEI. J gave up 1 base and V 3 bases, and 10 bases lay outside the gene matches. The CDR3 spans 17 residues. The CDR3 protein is CASSEAEVSGRTDTQYF. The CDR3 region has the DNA TGTGCCAGCAGTGAGGCCGAGGTTAGCGGGCGCACAGATACGCAGTATTTT.

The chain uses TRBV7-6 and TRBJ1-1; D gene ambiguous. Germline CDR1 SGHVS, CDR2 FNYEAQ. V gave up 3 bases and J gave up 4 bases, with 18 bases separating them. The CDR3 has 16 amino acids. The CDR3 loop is CASSFEVLSAGTEAFF. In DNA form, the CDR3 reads TGTGCCAGCAGCTTTGAGGTACTCTCGGCAGGCACTGAAGCTTTCTTT.

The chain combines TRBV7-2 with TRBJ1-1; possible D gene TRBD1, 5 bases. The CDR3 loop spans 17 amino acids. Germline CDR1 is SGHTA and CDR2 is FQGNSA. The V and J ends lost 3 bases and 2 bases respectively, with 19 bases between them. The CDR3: CASSFRWDGRPNTEAFF. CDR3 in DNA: TGTGCCAGCAGCTTTAGATGGGACGGGAGACCCAACACTGAAGCTTTCTTT.

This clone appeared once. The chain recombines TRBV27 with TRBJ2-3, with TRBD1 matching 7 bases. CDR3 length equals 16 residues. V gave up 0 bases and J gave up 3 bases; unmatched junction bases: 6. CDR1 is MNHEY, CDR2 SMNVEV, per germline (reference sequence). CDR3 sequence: CASSLSGRGLTDTQYF. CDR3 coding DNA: TGTGCCAGCAGTTTATCTGGAAGGGGGCTGACAGATACGCAGTATTTT.

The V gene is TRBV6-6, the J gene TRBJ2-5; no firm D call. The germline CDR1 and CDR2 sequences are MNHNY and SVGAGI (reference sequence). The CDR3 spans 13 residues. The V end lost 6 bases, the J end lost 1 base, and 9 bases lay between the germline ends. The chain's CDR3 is CASSPRPQETQYF. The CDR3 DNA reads TGTGCCAGCAGCCCTCGGCCCCAAGAGACCCAGTACTTC.

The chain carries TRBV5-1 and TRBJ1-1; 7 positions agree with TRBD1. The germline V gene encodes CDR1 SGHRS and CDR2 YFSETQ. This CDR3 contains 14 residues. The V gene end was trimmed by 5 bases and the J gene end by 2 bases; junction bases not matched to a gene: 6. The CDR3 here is CASSSRGGNTEAFF. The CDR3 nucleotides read TGCGCCAGCAGTAGTAGAGGGGGCAACACTGAAGCTTTCTTT. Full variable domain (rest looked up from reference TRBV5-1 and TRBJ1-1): KAGVTQTPRYLIKTRGQQVTLSCSPISGHRSVSWYQQTPGQGLQFLFEYFSETQRNKGNFPGRFSGRQFSNSRSEMNVSTLELGDSALYLCASSSRGGNTEAFFGQGTRLTVV.

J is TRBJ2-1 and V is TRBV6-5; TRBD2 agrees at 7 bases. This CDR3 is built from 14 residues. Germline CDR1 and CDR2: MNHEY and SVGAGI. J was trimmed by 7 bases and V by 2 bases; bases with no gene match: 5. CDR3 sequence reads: CASSYGLVGNEQFF. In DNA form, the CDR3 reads TGTGCCAGCAGTTACGGACTAGTAGGTAATGAGCAGTTCTTC.

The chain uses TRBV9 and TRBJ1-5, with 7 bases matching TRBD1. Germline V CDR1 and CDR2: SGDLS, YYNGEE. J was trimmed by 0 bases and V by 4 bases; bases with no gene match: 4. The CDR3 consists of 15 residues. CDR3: CASSSTGVSNQPQHF. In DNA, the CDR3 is TGTGCCAGCAGCTCCACAGGGGTTAGCAATCAGCCCCAGCATTTT.

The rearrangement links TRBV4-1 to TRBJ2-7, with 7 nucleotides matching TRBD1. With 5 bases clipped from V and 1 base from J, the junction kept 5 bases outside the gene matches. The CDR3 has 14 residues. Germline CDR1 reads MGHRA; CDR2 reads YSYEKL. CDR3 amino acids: CASSAKTGSYEQYF. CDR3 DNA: TGCGCCAGCAGCGCCAAGACAGGGTCCTACGAGCAGTACTTC.

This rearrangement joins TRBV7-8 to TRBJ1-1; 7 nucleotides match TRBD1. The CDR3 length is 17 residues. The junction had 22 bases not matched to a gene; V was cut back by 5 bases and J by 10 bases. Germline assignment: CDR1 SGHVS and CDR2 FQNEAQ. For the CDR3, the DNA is TGTGCCAGCAGCGCCTCACCCCTTAGACAGGGCGTTAATTCAGCTTTCTTT. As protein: CASSASPLRQGVNSAFF.

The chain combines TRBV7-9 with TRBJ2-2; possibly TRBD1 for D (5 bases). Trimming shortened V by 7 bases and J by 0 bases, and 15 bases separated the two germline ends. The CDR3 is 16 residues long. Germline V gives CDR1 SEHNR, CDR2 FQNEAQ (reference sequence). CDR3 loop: CASIGTAGTNTGELFF. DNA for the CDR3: TGTGCCAGCATCGGAACGGCAGGGACGAACACCGGGGAGCTGTTTTTT.

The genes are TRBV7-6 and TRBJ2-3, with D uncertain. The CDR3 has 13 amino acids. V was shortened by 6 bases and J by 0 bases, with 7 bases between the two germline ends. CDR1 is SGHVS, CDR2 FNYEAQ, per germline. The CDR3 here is CASSPESTDTQYF. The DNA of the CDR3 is TGTGCCAGCAGTCCCGAAAGCACAGATACGCAGTATTTT.

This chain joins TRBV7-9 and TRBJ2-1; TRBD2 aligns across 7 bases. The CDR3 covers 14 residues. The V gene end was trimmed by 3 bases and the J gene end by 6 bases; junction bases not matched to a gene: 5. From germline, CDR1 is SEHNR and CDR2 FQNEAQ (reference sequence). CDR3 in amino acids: CASSLGGRGNEQFF. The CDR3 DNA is TGTGCCAGCAGCTTGGGCGGGAGAGGCAATGAGCAGTTCTTC.